The sample holds a few counts of the clone carrying this T cell receptor beta chain. Antigen unknown. Cultured CD4+ T-cell DNA underwent Oncomine TCR Beta short-read sequencing. Cultured CD4+ T cells yielded the extracted genomic DNA. TCRdb re-derived calls from the PCR reads in MiXCR, one entry per CDR3 protein. The table includes about 19,000 distinct CDR3 sequences, over 25% detected once. This entry comes from a study of vaccination and CD4 T cells after COVID-19. The wider study: The convalescents comprised six males and four females, two of them Hispanic.

Deletions cut 3 bases from V and 6 bases from J, with 5 bases between. The CDR3 extends over 12 amino acids. CDR1 is LNHDA, CDR2 SQIVND, per germline (reference sequence). The treatment here: approximately nine-day PBMC culture with coronavirus spike peptide pools or control peptides (ViraFEST assay). ViraFEST stimulated the growth of antigen-specific T cells using peptide pools and subsequently profiled their TCRs by sequencing. This receptor was identified in a human donor with COVID-19. Sequencing was carried out using cultured CD4+ T cells from blood. The J gene is TRBJ2-2, the V gene TRBV19; no clear D. CDR3: CASSIRSGELFF. Written as DNA, the CDR3 is TGTGCCAGTAGTATCAGGTCCGGGGAGCTGTTTTTT.